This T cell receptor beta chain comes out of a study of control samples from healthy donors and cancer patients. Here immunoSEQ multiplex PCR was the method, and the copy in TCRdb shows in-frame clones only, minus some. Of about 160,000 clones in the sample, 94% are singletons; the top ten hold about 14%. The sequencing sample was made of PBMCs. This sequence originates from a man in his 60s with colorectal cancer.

The CDR3 is CASSSVMNTEAFF. CDR3 DNA: TGTGCCAGCAGTTCAGTTATGAACACTGAAGCTTTCTTT. This rearrangement joins TRBV7-9 to TRBJ1-1; D is undetermined. V was trimmed by 6 bases and J by 0 bases, leaving 8 bases between them. This CDR3 has 13 residues. Germline CDR1 is SEHNR and CDR2 is FQNEAQ (reference sequence).